This TCR beta chain was found in a study of cytomegalovirus exposure and HLA in healthy donors. There are 18 residues in the CDR3. Using immunoSEQ multiplex PCR, the repertoire was profiled, and TCRdb retains in-frame clones only, with some absent. The table shows under 150,000 clones, with about 90% occurring only once. The rearrangement uses TRBV21-1 and TRBJ1-2. TRBV21-1 is designated a pseudogene. The sequenced sample consisted of PBMCs. The TCR was taken from a young man in good health and CMV-seronegative. Here the CDR3 reads CASSKEAPVPSGNYGYTF. CDR3 DNA: TGTGCCAGCAGCAAAGAAGCACCGGTGCCGTCGGGGAACTATGGCTACACCTTC.